The 21 T cell receptor beta chains in this list originate from one sample, sequenced in a study of spatial heterogeneity in lung cancer. TCRdb redid the calling of the 5' RACE reads with MiXCR, one entry per CDR3 protein. The top ten clones hold about 41% of a sample with about 92,000 distinct CDR3 sequences, approximately 12% of them seen once. Time point noted: sample taken at primary tumor resection. The material sequenced was PBMCs, taken at surgery. The receptors come from a male donor with early-stage non-small cell lung cancer.

The rearrangement uses TRBV28 and TRBJ2-2; D remains ambiguous. The ends were cut back, 7 bases at V and 4 bases at J, with 13 bases in the middle. The CDR3 is made up of 14 amino acids. Per the germline V gene, CDR1 is MDHEN and CDR2 is SYDVKM. The CDR3 protein is CASNIGQSTGELFF. The CDR3, as DNA: TGTGCCAGCAACATAGGGCAGTCCACCGGGGAGCTGTTTTTT.

The table lists this clonotype with a few counts. V and J are TRBV6-1 and TRBJ2-5, with 8 bases identical to TRBD1. This CDR3 comprises 14 residues. The trim removed 7 bases at V and 5 bases at J, leaving 9 bases unmatched. The germline gives CDR1 MNHNS, CDR2 SASEGT. The DNA for the CDR3 is TGTGCCAGCATCGTCGACAGGGGACGGGAGACCCAGTACTTC. It is translated as CASIVDRGRETQYF.

The chain carries TRBV12-3 or TRBV12-4 and TRBJ1-5; D uncertain. Trimming left V 0 bases short and J 3 bases short, with 6 bases between. The CDR3 is 14 residues long. The CDR3 DNA sequence: TGTGCCAGCAGTTTAGCGACAAACAATCAGCCCCAGCATTTT. Amino acids: CASSLATNNQPQHF.

This clonotype showed up just a few times. This chain joins TRBV19 and TRBJ2-7, with D perhaps matching TRBD2 (6 bases). The V gene lost 1 base and the J gene lost 4 bases, with 14 bases spanning the gap. Per the germline V gene, CDR1 is LNHDA and CDR2 is SQIVND (reference sequence). This CDR3 comprises 15 residues. CDR3 protein: CASSIAAGLLYEQYF. The CDR3 DNA is TGTGCCAGTAGTATAGCGGCGGGACTGCTTTACGAGCAGTACTTC.

This clonotype was seen a few times. The genes are TRBV24-1 and TRBJ2-3; D gene ambiguous. The CDR3 has 15 amino acids. The V gene's germline CDR1 is KGHDR and CDR2 SFDVKD. Trimming removed 3 bases from V and 2 bases from J, with 11 bases in between. The CDR3 DNA reads TGTGCCACCAGTGATCCTACTCAGATCACAGATACGCAGTATTTT. Translated: CATSDPTQITDTQYF.

This sequence joins TRBV5-1 and TRBJ2-5; D is possibly TRBD1 (5 bases). From germline, CDR1 is SGHRS and CDR2 YFSETQ. Trimming removed 4 bases at V and 5 bases at J, with 15 bases between. This CDR3 region has 14 residues. The CDR3 sequence: CASSPPAGMETQYF. The DNA for the CDR3 is TGCGCCAGCAGCCCCCCAGCAGGGATGGAGACCCAGTACTTC.

J is TRBJ2-1 and V is TRBV14, with D perhaps matching TRBD2 (7 bases). The germline gives CDR1 SGHDN, CDR2 FVKESK. V was pared by 0 bases and J by 4 bases, with 16 bases between. The CDR3 loop spans 17 amino acids. CDR3 in amino acids: CASSQDAGVGAYNEQFF. DNA for the CDR3: TGTGCCAGCAGCCAAGATGCGGGAGTGGGGGCTTACAATGAGCAGTTCTTC.

This clonotype has just a few counts. The rearrangement links TRBV19 to TRBJ1-5, with TRBD1 matching 9 bases. After removal of 6 bases from V and 1 base from J, the junction contained 7 bases not matched to a gene. CDR1 LNHDA and CDR2 SQIVND come from the germline V gene (reference sequence). The CDR3 covers 16 residues. The CDR3 nucleotides are TGTGCCAGTAGATCCGGGACAGGGAGAAGCAATCAGCCCCAGCATTTT. This translates into CASRSGTGRSNQPQHF.

This chain links TRBV7-9 with TRBJ2-5, with no clear D. V was clipped by 0 bases and J by 1 base, with 6 bases between them. The CDR3 has 14 amino acids. CDR1 and CDR2 (germline): SEHNR, FQNEAQ (reference sequence). The CDR3 is CASSLAGLQETQYF. Here the CDR3 DNA reads TGTGCCAGCAGCTTAGCCGGGCTCCAAGAGACCCAGTACTTC.

This clonotype appeared a few times. The rearrangement uses TRBV4-3 and TRBJ1-4; 9 nucleotides align to TRBD1. V gave up 0 bases and J gave up 9 bases; unmatched junction bases: 8. CDR1 LGHNA and CDR2 YSLEER come from the germline V gene. The CDR3 is 16 residues long. For the CDR3, the DNA is TGCGCCAGCAGCCAAGAACCTCGGGACAGGGTGCAAAAACTGTTTTTT. This codes for CASSQEPRDRVQKLFF.

Only a few counts were recorded for this clonotype. The J gene is TRBJ1-2, the V gene TRBV20-1; D gene unclear. The V gene lost 7 bases and the J gene lost 4 bases, with 16 bases spanning the gap. Germline V lookup: CDR1 DFQATT, CDR2 SNEGSKA (reference sequence). The CDR3 has 13 amino acids. The DNA of the CDR3 is TGCAGTGTTCCCCTGGGTCGCGGCTATGGCTACACCTTC. It is translated as CSVPLGRGYGYTF.

This clonotype was seen ten or more times. The chain's CDR3 is CASSLAGNSDQPQHF. The CDR3 DNA reads TGTGCCAGCAGTTTGGCAGGGAATTCCGATCAGCCCCAGCATTTT. The V gene is TRBV28, the J gene TRBJ1-5; TRBD1 might be the D (5 bases). With 3 bases removed from V and 5 bases from J, the gap between germline ends came to 14 bases. CDR3 size: 15 residues. Germline lookup yields CDR1 MDHEN and CDR2 SYDVKM. The complete variable domain, with remaining parts taken from reference TRBV28 and TRBJ1-5, reads DVKVTQSSRYLVKRTGEKVFLECVQDMDHENMFWYRQDPGLGLRLIYFSYDVKMKEKGDIPEGYSVSREKKERFSLILESASTNQTSMYLCASSLAGNSDQPQHFGDGTRLSIL.

This clonotype was observed a handful of times. The chain uses TRBV5-1 and TRBJ1-4; TRBD1 matches 7 bases. Per the germline V gene, CDR1 is SGHRS and CDR2 is YFSETQ. The V gene end was trimmed by 3 bases and the J gene end by 8 bases; junction bases not matched to a gene: 13. This CDR3 has 16 amino acids. CDR3 sequence: CASSSDRQGTEEKLFF. CDR3 coding DNA: TGCGCCAGCAGCTCGGACCGACAGGGAACGGAGGAAAAACTGTTTTTT.

This clonotype has ten or more counts. The V call is TRBV9, the J call TRBJ1-3; D uncertain. Germline values: CDR1 SGDLS, CDR2 YYNGEE. Trimming pared 4 bases from V and 0 bases from J, leaving 11 bases between. The CDR3 runs 15 residues. Here the CDR3 reads CASSPGASSGNTIYF. The CDR3 coding sequence is TGTGCCAGCAGCCCAGGAGCGAGCTCTGGAAACACCATATATTTT.

The chain recombines TRBV12-3 or TRBV12-4 with TRBJ2-4; D might be TRBD1 (8 bases). The CDR3 loop spans 14 amino acids. The germline V and J ends were trimmed by 5 bases and 8 bases, with 16 bases remaining between them. The CDR3 is CASSTRTGRDIQYF. The CDR3 coding sequence is TGTGCCAGCAGTACCCGGACAGGGAGGGACATTCAGTACTTC.

This clonotype was seen repeatedly, ten times or more. The rearrangement uses TRBV6-6 and TRBJ2-3, with D possibly being TRBD2 (7 bases). The CDR3 runs 14 residues. The V gene lost 2 bases and the J gene lost 5 bases, with 11 bases spanning the gap. The germline V gene encodes CDR1 MNHNY and CDR2 SVGAGI (reference sequence). CDR3: CASSYGGGQDTQYF. The CDR3 bases are TGTGCCAGCAGTTACGGGGGGGGCCAAGATACGCAGTATTTT.

This clonotype was counted a few times. The chain employs TRBV20-1 and TRBJ2-7; 8 bases map to TRBD1. With V trimmed by 6 bases and J by 3 bases, 4 bases remained unmatched. Germline CDR1 and CDR2: DFQATT and SNEGSKA (reference sequence). The CDR3 is 12 residues long. CDR3 DNA: TGCAGTGCGGACGGACAGGGCTACGAGCAGTACTTC. It translates to CSADGQGYEQYF.

This clonotype was observed at least ten times. The CDR3 spells CASSFSAGNNSPLHF. The CDR3 DNA reads as TGTGCCAGCAGCTTTTCGGCAGGGAACAACTCACCCCTCCACTTT. The rearrangement links TRBV11-2 to TRBJ1-6; D may be TRBD1 (5 bases). The germline V gene encodes CDR1 SGHAT and CDR2 FQNNGV. The CDR3 totals 15 residues. V dropped 3 bases and J dropped 10 bases, with 16 bases sitting between them. Based on the CDR3 plus reference TRBV11-2 and TRBJ1-6, the full variable domain is EAGVAQSPRYKIIEKRQSVAFWCNPISGHATLYWYQQILGQGPKLLIQFQNNGVVDDSQLPKDRFSAERLKGVDSTLKIQPAKLEDSAVYLCASSFSAGNNSPLHFGNGTRLTVT.

In this sample, this clonotype turned up a few times. The V gene is TRBV6-2 or TRBV6-3, the J gene TRBJ2-3, with 8 bases that match TRBD2. Per germline, CDR1 MNHEY and CDR2 SVGEGT. Unmatched junction bases numbered 4, after V lost 5 bases and J lost 0 bases. The CDR3 contains 15 residues. The DNA of the CDR3 is TGTGCCAGCAGTCAAATAGCGGGGAGCACAGATACGCAGTATTTT. Its protein is CASSQIAGSTDTQYF.

This clonotype has only a few counts. The rearrangement joins TRBV7-2 to TRBJ1-5; D gene unclear. This CDR3 contains 16 residues. Trimming pared 5 bases from V and 4 bases from J, leaving 18 bases between. Germline lookup yields CDR1 SGHTA and CDR2 FQGNSA. CDR3 sequence (DNA): TGTGCCAGCAGCGACCAAACAGAGTTCCTTAATCAGCCCCAGCATTTT. Translated, it gives CASSDQTEFLNQPQHF.

The genes are TRBV6-2 or TRBV6-3 and TRBJ1-5, with TRBD1 matching over 7 bases. CDR1 is MNHEY, CDR2 SVGEGT, per germline. The V segment lost 6 bases and the J segment 2 bases; nucleotides outside the gene matches: 4. The CDR3 is 14 residues long. The CDR3 protein is CASRGQIRNQPQHF. The DNA of the CDR3 is TGTGCCAGCAGGGGACAGATACGCAATCAGCCCCAGCATTTT.